These 18 T cell receptor beta chains were all obtained from the same sample, sequenced in a study of regulatory T cells in long-lasting Graves disease. Indicated time point: persistent/refractory GD, antithyroid drugs over 5 years with positive TRAb. PBMC RNA was the source of the TCR library. Through Arm-PCR of CDR3 regions and iRepertoire HTBI primers, TCR beta libraries were built. TCRdb reprocessed the multiplex PCR reads with MiXCR, giving one entry per CDR3 protein. The sample includes more than 300,000 distinct CDR3 sequences, around 20% of them seen just once. The sequencing here drew on peripheral blood mononuclear cells (PBMCs), taken when the disease was refractory, from a patient treated with antithyroid drugs. Receptors originate from a female donor with Graves disease.

This clonotype showed up many times. V and J are TRBV7-2 and TRBJ1-4, with D possibly matching TRBD1 (6 bases). The ends were cut back, 5 bases at V and 8 bases at J, with 18 bases in the middle. The germline gives CDR1 SGHTA, CDR2 FQGNSA. This CDR3 contains 15 residues. CDR3 loop: CASSLPTGRNEKLFF. The DNA of the CDR3 is TGTGCCAGCAGCCTACCGACAGGAAGAAACGAAAAACTGTTTTTT.

This clonotype has a handful of counts. CDR3 in DNA: TGTGCCAGCAGGGGAGGGGGGGTAGGTCAGCCCCAGCATTTT. This sequence encodes CASRGGGVGQPQHF. The chain has TRBV6-1 and TRBJ1-5; D possibly corresponds to TRBD1 (6 bases). Germline loops: CDR1 MNHNS, CDR2 SASEGT. The length of the CDR3 is 14 residues. The V and J ends lost 6 bases and 6 bases respectively, with 15 bases between them.

This clonotype came up many times. The J gene is TRBJ2-7, the V gene TRBV29-1, with a weak D call TRBD2 (7 bases). The V end lost 4 bases, the J end lost 3 bases, and 13 bases lay between the germline ends. This CDR3 has 13 residues. Germline CDR1 and CDR2: SQVTM and ANQGSEA. The CDR3 spells CSVVGGENYEQYF. The CDR3 DNA follows: TGCAGCGTTGTAGGGGGGGAGAACTACGAGCAGTACTTC.

This clonotype appeared a few times. This chain joins TRBV30 and TRBJ2-7, with a possible D match to TRBD2 (5 bases). Germline CDR1 reads GTSNPN; CDR2 reads SVGIG (reference sequence). The V gene lost 4 bases and the J gene lost 7 bases, with 14 bases spanning the gap. This CDR3 comprises 12 residues. Here the CDR3 DNA reads TGTGCCTGGACCCCCGGACTGGGTGAGCAGTACTTC. Encoded protein: CAWTPGLGEQYF.

At least ten counts were recorded for this clonotype. This chain uses TRBV10-3 with TRBJ2-7; D is uncertain. Germline values: CDR1 ENHRY, CDR2 SYGVKD. V gave up 2 bases and J gave up 3 bases, with 14 bases separating them. The CDR3 has 15 residues. CDR3: CAISEKDQTFYEQYF. The CDR3 DNA reads TGTGCCATCAGTGAGAAGGACCAAACCTTCTACGAGCAGTACTTC.

This clonotype showed up many times. V and J are TRBV12-3 or TRBV12-4 and TRBJ2-7, with D perhaps TRBD1 or TRBD2 (5 bases each). Trimming shortened V by 7 bases and J by 3 bases, and 16 bases separated the two germline ends. This CDR3 comprises 14 residues. DNA of the CDR3: TGTGCCAGCACCTCTCGGGGCGGCATCTACGAGCAGTACTTC. It yields the protein CASTSRGGIYEQYF.

The chain carries TRBV19 and TRBJ2-7; possibly TRBD2 for D (6 bases). Germline CDR1 is LNHDA and CDR2 is SQIVND (reference sequence). Trimming cost V 5 bases and J 2 bases, with 10 bases left between them. The CDR3 runs 13 residues. The CDR3 region has the DNA TGTGCCAGTAGTGCGGGATTTACCTACGAGCAGTACTTC. Protein: CASSAGFTYEQYF.

The V gene is TRBV7-8, the J gene TRBJ2-3, with a weak D call TRBD2 (5 bases). There are 14 residues in the CDR3. V dropped 7 bases and J dropped 2 bases, with 13 bases sitting between them. Germline CDR1 is SGHVS and CDR2 is FQNEAQ. CDR3 nucleotides: TGTGCCAGCATTCAGGACTCCAACACAGATACGCAGTATTTT. This codes for CASIQDSNTDTQYF.

This clonotype was found a few times. The chain recombines TRBV7-2 with TRBJ2-6; 11 bases map to TRBD1. CDR3 size: 19 residues. Trimming took 6 bases from V and 0 from J; bases not matched to a gene: 10. Per the germline V gene, CDR1 is SGHTA and CDR2 is FQGNSA. The CDR3 is CASRGVGDRGSSGANVLTF. In DNA, the CDR3 is TGTGCCAGCAGGGGAGTGGGGGACAGGGGGAGCTCTGGGGCCAACGTCCTGACTTTC. Variable domain in full (rest from reference TRBV7-2 and TRBJ2-6): GAGVSQSPSNKVTEKGKDVELRCDPISGHTALYWYRQSLGQGLEFLIYFQGNSAPDKSGLPSDRFSAERTGGSVSTLTIQRTQQEDSAVYLCASRGVGDRGSSGANVLTFGAGSRLTVL.

This chain joins TRBV29-1 and TRBJ1-3; D gene ambiguous. The CDR3 is made up of 15 amino acids. Germline V gene data show CDR1 as SQVTM and CDR2 as ANQGSEA. V dropped 0 bases and J dropped 0 bases, with 9 bases sitting between them. The CDR3 spells CSVEDPWNSGNTIYF. The CDR3 DNA reads as TGCAGCGTTGAAGATCCCTGGAACTCTGGAAACACCATATATTTT.

This clonotype was detected ten times or more. J is TRBJ1-2 and V is TRBV6-1, with D unclear. Trimming cost V 0 bases and J 2 bases, with 7 bases left between them. This CDR3 comprises 14 residues. The germline V gene encodes CDR1 MNHNS and CDR2 SASEGT. CDR3 sequence reads: CASSEAPGNYGYTF. For the CDR3, the DNA is TGTGCCAGCAGTGAAGCGCCTGGGAACTATGGCTACACCTTC.

This clonotype was observed a few times. The V call is TRBV28, the J call TRBJ2-7; tentative D call: TRBD2 (5 bases). V lost 5 bases, J lost 4 bases, and 9 bases lay in between. The CDR3 loop spans 12 amino acids. Germline loops: CDR1 MDHEN, CDR2 SYDVKM. The CDR3 reads CASSRGNYEQYF. The CDR3 DNA sequence: TGTGCCAGCAGTAGAGGGAATTACGAGCAGTACTTC.

In the case of this clonotype: Being one base from a much bigger clone, this may be a read error. The chain carries TRBV7-9 and TRBJ2-7, with D unresolved. The CDR3 contains 14 residues. CDR1 and CDR2 (germline): SEHNR, FQNEAQ (reference sequence). Here the CDR3 reads CASSLSADSYEQHF. The CDR3 DNA follows: TGTGCCAGCAGCTTATCCGCAGACTCCTACGAGCAGCACTTC.

A few counts support this clonotype. The V call is TRBV19, the J call TRBJ1-1; D not certain. The V end lost 7 bases, the J end lost 5 bases, and 8 bases lay between the germline ends. The CDR3 contains 11 residues. CDR1 is LNHDA, CDR2 SQIVND, per germline (reference sequence). CDR3 amino acids: CASKGGTEAFF. CDR3 nucleotide sequence: TGTGCCAGTAAGGGTGGGACTGAAGCTTTCTTT.

This clonotype occurred many times. This chain uses TRBV27 with TRBJ1-2; D may be TRBD1 (5 bases). This CDR3 is built from 13 residues. Trimming pared 8 bases from V and 0 bases from J, leaving 10 bases between. Germline loops: CDR1 MNHEY, CDR2 SMNVEV (reference sequence). CDR3 coding DNA: TGTGCCAGCCGGGGCAGAACTAACTATGGCTACACCTTC. Encoded protein: CASRGRTNYGYTF.

The rearrangement joins TRBV9 to TRBJ1-5, with TRBD1 matching over 8 bases. In germline, CDR1 is SGDLS, CDR2 YYNGEE. The CDR3 covers 14 residues. V lost 0 bases and J lost 7; bases outside the gene matches: 3. The CDR3 is CASSVGTGRQPQHF. The CDR3 DNA sequence: TGTGCCAGCAGCGTAGGGACAGGGAGGCAGCCCCAGCATTTT.

The genes are TRBV5-4 and TRBJ1-1; a weak D match, TRBD1 (6 bases). Germline CDR1 and CDR2: SGHNT and YYREEE (reference sequence). CDR3 length equals 15 residues. Trimming shortened V by 2 bases and J by 1 base, and 12 bases separated the two germline ends. CDR3 residues: CASSLAYRENTEAFF. The CDR3 DNA sequence: TGTGCCAGCAGCTTAGCTTACAGGGAGAACACTGAAGCTTTCTTT. The complete variable domain, with remaining parts taken from reference TRBV5-4 and TRBJ1-1, reads ETGVTQSPTHLIKTRGQQVTLRCSSQSGHNTVSWYQQALGQGPQFIFQYYREEENGRGNFPPRFSGLQFPNYSSELNVNALELDDSALYLCASSLAYRENTEAFFGQGTRLTVV.

The J gene is TRBJ2-1, the V gene TRBV7-3; unclear D gene. In germline, CDR1 is SGHTA, CDR2 FQGTGA. This CDR3 is built from 15 residues. Trimming shortened V by 5 bases and J by 0 bases, and 11 bases separated the two germline ends. CDR3 sequence: CASSRVLGSYNEQFF. CDR3 bases: TGTGCCAGCAGCCGAGTTTTAGGCTCCTACAATGAGCAGTTCTTC. Full variable domain (rest looked up from reference TRBV7-3 and TRBJ2-1): GAGVSQTPSNKVTEKGKYVELRCDPISGHTALYWYRQSLGQGPEFLIYFQGTGAADDSGLPNDRFFAVRPEGSVSTLKIQRTERGDSAVYLCASSRVLGSYNEQFFGPGTRLTVL.